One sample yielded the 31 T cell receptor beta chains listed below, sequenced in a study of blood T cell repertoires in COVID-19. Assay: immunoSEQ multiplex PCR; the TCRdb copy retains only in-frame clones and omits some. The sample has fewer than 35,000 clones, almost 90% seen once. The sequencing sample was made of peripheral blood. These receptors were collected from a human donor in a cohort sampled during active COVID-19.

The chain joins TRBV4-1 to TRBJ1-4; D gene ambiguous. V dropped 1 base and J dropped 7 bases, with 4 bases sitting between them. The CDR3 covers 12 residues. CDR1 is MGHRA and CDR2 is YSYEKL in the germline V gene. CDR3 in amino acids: CASSQVVEKLFF. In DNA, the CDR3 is TGCGCCAGCAGCCAAGTCGTTGAAAAACTGTTTTTT.

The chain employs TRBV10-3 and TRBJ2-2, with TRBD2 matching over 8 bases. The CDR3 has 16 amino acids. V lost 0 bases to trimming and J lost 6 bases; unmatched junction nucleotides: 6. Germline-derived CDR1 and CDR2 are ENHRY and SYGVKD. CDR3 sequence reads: CAISESWPSGPGELFF. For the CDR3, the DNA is TGTGCCATCAGTGAGTCGTGGCCTAGCGGGCCCGGGGAGCTGTTTTTT.

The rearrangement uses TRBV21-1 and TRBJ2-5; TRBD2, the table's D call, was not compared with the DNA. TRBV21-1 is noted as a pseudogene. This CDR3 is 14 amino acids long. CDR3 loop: CASSIGGREETQYF. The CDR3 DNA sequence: TGTGCCAGCAGCATCGGGGGGCGCGAAGAGACCCAGTACTTC.

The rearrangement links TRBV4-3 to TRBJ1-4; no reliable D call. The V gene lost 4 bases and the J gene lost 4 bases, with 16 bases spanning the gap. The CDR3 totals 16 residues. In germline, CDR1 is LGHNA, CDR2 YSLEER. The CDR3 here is CASSPLSAAHNEKLFF. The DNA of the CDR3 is TGCGCCAGCAGCCCCCTTTCAGCGGCCCATAATGAAAAACTGTTTTTT.

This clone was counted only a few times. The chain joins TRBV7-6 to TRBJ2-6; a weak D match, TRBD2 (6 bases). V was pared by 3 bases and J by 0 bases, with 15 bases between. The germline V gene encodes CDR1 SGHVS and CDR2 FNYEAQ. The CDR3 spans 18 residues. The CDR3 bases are TGTGCCAGCAGCTTTTTCATTCGGGGGTCCTCTGGGGCCAACGTCCTGACTTTC. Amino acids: CASSFFIRGSSGANVLTF.

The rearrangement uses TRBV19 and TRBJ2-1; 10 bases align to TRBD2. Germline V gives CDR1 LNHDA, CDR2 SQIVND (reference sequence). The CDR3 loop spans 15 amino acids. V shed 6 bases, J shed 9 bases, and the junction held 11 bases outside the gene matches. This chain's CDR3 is CASRFSSGSGGEQFF. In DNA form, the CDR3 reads TGTGCCAGTAGGTTTTCTAGCGGGAGTGGCGGTGAGCAGTTCTTC.

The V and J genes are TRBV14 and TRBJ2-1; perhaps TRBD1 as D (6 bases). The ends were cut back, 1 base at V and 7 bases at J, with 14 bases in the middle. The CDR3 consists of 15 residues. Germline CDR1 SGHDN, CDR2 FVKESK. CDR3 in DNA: TGTGCCAGCAGCCAAGTAGGATGGGGGCCAAATGAGCAGTTCTTC. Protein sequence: CASSQVGWGPNEQFF.

The CDR3 spells CASSRSERYPHLSSYNEQFF. CDR3 DNA sequence: TGCGCCAGCAGTAGGTCGGAGCGGTATCCACACTTGAGCTCCTACAATGAGCAGTTCTTC. The chain recombines TRBV23-1 with TRBJ2-1; D might be TRBD2 (5 bases). TRBV23-1 is an open reading frame whose function is uncertain. The V end was cut by 5 bases, the J end by 0 bases, with 26 bases between. The CDR3 runs to 20 residues.

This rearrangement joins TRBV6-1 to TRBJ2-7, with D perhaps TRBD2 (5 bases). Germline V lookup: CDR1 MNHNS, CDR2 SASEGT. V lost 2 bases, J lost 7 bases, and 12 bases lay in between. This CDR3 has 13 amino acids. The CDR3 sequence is CASSEIPSGEQYF. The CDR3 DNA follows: TGTGCCAGCAGTGAAATCCCGTCGGGGGAGCAGTACTTC.

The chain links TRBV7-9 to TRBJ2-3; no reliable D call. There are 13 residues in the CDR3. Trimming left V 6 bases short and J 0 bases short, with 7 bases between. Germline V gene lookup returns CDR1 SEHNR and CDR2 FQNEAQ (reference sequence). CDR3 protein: CASSSLSTDTQYF. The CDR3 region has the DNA TGTGCCAGCAGTTCCCTTAGCACAGATACGCAGTATTTT.

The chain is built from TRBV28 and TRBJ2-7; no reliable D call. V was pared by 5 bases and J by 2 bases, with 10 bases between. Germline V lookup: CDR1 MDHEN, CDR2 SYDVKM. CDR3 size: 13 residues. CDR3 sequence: CASSAPNPYEQYF. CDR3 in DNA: TGTGCCAGCAGTGCCCCTAACCCCTACGAGCAGTACTTC. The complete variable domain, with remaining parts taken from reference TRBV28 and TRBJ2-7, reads DVKVTQSSRYLVKRTGEKVFLECVQDMDHENMFWYRQDPGLGLRLIYFSYDVKMKEKGDIPEGYSVSREKKERFSLILESASTNQTSMYLCASSAPNPYEQYFGPGTRLTVT.

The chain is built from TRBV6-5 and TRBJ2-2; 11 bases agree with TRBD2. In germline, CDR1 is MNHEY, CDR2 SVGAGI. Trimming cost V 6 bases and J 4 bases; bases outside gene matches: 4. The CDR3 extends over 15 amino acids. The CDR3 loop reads CASRLGLAVTGELFF. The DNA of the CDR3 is TGTGCCAGCAGGCTGGGACTAGCGGTCACCGGGGAGCTGTTTTTT.

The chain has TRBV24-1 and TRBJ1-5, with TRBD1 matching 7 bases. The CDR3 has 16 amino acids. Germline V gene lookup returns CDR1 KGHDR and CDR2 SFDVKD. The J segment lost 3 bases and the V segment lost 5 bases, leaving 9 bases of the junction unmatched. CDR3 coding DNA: TGTGCCACCAGTGCCCTAGGCGGACAGGTCAATCAGCCCCAGCATTTT. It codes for CATSALGGQVNQPQHF.

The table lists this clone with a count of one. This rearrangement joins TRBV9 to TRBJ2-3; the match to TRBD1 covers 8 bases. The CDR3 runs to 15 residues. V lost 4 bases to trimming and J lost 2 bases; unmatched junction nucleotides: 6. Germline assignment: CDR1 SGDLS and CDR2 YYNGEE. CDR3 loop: CASSTRDRSTDTQYF. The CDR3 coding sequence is TGTGCCAGCAGCACCCGGGACAGGTCCACAGATACGCAGTATTTT.

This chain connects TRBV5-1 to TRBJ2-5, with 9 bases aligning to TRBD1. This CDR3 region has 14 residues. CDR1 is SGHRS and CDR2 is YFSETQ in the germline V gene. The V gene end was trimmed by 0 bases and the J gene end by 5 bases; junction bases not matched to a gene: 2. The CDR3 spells CASSLGTGEETQYF. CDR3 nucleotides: TGCGCCAGCAGCTTGGGGACAGGGGAGGAGACCCAGTACTTC.

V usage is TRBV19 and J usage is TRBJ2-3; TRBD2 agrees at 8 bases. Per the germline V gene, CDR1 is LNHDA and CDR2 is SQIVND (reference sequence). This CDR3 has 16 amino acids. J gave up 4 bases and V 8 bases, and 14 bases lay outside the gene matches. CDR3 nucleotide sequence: TGTGCCAGTGGATCGTCGGGGCGGGGGGCCGCAGATACGCAGTATTTT. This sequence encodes CASGSSGRGAADTQYF.

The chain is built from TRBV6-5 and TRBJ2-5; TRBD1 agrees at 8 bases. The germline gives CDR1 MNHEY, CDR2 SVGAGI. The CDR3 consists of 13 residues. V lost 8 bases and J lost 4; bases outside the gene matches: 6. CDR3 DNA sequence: TGTGCCAGCCAAATGGACAGGGTAGAGACCCAGTACTTC. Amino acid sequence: CASQMDRVETQYF.

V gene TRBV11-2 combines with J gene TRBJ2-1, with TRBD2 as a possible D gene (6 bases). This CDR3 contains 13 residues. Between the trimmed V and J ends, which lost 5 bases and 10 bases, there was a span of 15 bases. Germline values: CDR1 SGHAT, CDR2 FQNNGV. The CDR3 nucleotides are TGTGCCAGCAGCCCGGGGGTAGTGGGGGAGCAGTTCTTC. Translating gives CASSPGVVGEQFF.

The CDR3 coding sequence is TGCGCCAGCAGCTTGGCGGTCGGGGGCTACGAGCAGTACTTC. Protein sequence: CASSLAVGGYEQYF. The chain has TRBV5-1 and TRBJ2-7, with a tentative D call TRBD2 (6 bases). Germline loops: CDR1 SGHRS, CDR2 YFSETQ. V lost 0 bases to trimming and J lost 3 bases, with 10 bases between them. The CDR3 runs to 14 residues.

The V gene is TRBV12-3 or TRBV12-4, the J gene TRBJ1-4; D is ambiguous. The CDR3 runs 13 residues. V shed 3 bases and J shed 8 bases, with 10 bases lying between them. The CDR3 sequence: CASSFRGSEKLFF. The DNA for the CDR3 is TGTGCCAGCAGTTTTCGGGGTAGCGAAAAACTGTTTTTT.

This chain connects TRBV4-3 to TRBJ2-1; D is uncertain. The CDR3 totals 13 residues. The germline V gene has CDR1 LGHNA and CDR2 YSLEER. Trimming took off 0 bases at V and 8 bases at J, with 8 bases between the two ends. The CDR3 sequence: CASSQDRRYEQFF. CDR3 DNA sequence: TGCGCCAGCAGCCAAGACCGGCGGTATGAGCAGTTCTTC.

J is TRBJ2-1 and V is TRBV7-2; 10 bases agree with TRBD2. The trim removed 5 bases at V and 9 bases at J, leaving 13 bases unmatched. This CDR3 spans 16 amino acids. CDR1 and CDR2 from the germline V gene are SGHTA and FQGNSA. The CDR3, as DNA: TGTGCCAGCAGCCCTCAGGCAAGCGGGGGGGCCAGTGAGCAGTTCTTC. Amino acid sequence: CASSPQASGGASEQFF.

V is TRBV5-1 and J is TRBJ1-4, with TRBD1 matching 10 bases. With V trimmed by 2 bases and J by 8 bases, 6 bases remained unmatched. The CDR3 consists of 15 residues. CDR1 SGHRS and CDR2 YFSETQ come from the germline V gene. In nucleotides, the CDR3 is TGCGCCAGCAGCTTCTTTGGGACAGGGGACGAAAAACTGTTTTTT. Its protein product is CASSFFGTGDEKLFF.

This CDR3 is CASSIGLAGYLQETQYF. The CDR3 nucleotides are TGCGCCAGCAGCATCGGACTAGCGGGATATCTTCAAGAGACCCAGTACTTC. The chain has TRBV5-1 and TRBJ2-5; 12 bases are shared with TRBD2. The CDR3 is 17 amino acids. Germline CDR1 is SGHRS and CDR2 is YFSETQ. V was clipped by 4 bases and J by 2 bases; unmatched bases: 9. Looking up the rest from reference TRBV5-1 and TRBJ2-5 gives the full variable domain: KAGVTQTPRYLIKTRGQQVTLSCSPISGHRSVSWYQQTPGQGLQFLFEYFSETQRNKGNFPGRFSGRQFSNSRSEMNVSTLELGDSALYLCASSIGLAGYLQETQYFGPGTRLLVL.

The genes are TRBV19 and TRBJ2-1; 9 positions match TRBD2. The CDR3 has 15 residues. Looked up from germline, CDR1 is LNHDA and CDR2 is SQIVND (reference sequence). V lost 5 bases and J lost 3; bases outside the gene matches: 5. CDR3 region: CASSPPSGIYNEQFF. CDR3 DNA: TGTGCCAGTAGTCCCCCTAGCGGGATCTACAATGAGCAGTTCTTC.

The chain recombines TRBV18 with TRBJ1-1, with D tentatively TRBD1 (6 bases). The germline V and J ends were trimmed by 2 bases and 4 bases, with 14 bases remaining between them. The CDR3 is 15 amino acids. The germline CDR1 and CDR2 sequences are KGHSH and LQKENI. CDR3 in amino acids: CASSPRDMGATEAFF. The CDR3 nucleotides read TGTGCCAGCTCACCAAGGGACATGGGTGCCACTGAAGCTTTCTTT.

The CDR3 region is CASRSQGYYGYTF. The CDR3 bases are TGTGCCAGCAGGTCGCAGGGTTACTATGGCTACACCTTC. This chain uses TRBV27 with TRBJ1-2; a possible D gene is TRBD1 (5 bases). Trimming took off 6 bases at V and 3 bases at J, with 11 bases between the two ends. This CDR3 contains 13 residues. Germline CDR1 MNHEY, CDR2 SMNVEV (reference sequence).

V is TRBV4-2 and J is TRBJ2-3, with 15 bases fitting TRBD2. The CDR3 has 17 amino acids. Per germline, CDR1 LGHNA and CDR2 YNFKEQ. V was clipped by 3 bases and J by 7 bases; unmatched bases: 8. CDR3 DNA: TGTGCCAGCAGCCACCGGACTAGCGGGAGGGACTTAAATACGCAGTATTTT. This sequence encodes CASSHRTSGRDLNTQYF.

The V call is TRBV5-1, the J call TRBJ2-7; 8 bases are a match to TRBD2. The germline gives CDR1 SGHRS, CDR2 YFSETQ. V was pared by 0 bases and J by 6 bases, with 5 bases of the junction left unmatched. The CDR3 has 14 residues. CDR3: CASSLAGTSSEQYF. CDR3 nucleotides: TGCGCCAGCAGCTTGGCCGGGACTAGTAGCGAGCAGTACTTC.

The CDR3 region has the DNA TGCGCCAGCAGCTCCGGACAGTACCAAGAGACCCAGTACTTC. Its translation is CASSSGQYQETQYF. V and J are TRBV5-1 and TRBJ2-5, with D possibly being TRBD1 (6 bases). In germline, CDR1 is SGHRS, CDR2 YFSETQ. V was pared by 3 bases and J by 0 bases, with 9 bases between. The CDR3 consists of 14 residues.

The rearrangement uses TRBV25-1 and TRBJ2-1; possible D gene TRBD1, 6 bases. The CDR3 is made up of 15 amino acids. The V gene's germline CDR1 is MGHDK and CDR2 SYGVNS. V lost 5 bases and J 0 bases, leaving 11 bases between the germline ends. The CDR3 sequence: CASSRQVLSYNEQFF. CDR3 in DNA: TGTGCCAGCAGTCGACAGGTCCTCTCCTACAATGAGCAGTTCTTC. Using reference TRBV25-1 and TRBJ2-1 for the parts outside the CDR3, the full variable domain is EADIYQTPRYLVIGTGKKITLECSQTMGHDKMYWYQQDPGMELHLIHYSYGVNSTEKGDLSSESTVSRIRTEHFPLTLESARPSHTSQYLCASSRQVLSYNEQFFGPGTRLTVL.